What follows is one TCR beta chain and its context. Its antigen remains unidentified. This sample was taken from a study of T cell repertoires in ileal Crohn's disease. Turning to the study itself: Approximately 32% were active smokers at surgery; median disease duration was about 7.5 years.

Study-level results: Clonal expansions were more frequent in active smokers than non-smokers at surgery. Mucosal expansions were suggested to be mainly CD8 T cells.

After removal of 1 base from V and 5 bases from J, the junction contained 8 bases not matched to a gene. This CDR3 region has 16 residues. Germline V gives CDR1 SGHTA, CDR2 FQGTGA. Sequencing used immunoSEQ multiplex PCR; TCRdb keeps in-frame clones, though not all of them. The data contain approximately 2,200 clones, less than 90% of them singletons. The chain links TRBV7-3 to TRBJ2-1, with 7 nucleotides matching TRBD2. This TCR was sampled from an adult with Crohn's disease. Sequencing was carried out using ileal tissue. For the CDR3, the DNA is TGTGCCAGCAGCTTAAATTCAGGACTAGATAACAATGAGCAGTTCTTC. The encoded protein is CASSLNSGLDNNEQFF. Drawing the rest from reference TRBV7-3 and TRBJ2-1, the complete variable domain is GAGVSQTPSNKVTEKGKYVELRCDPISGHTALYWYRQSLGQGPEFLIYFQGTGAADDSGLPNDRFFAVRPEGSVSTLKIQRTERGDSAVYLCASSLNSGLDNNEQFFGPGTRLTVL.